These 15 T cell receptor beta chains came from one sample sequenced in a study of cytomegalovirus exposure and HLA in healthy donors. 60 Vbeta and 13 Jbeta primers were used in PCR. TCRdb keeps only in-frame clones here, not all; method: immunoSEQ multiplex PCR. The repertoire has about 130,000 clones, 65% to 70% of them found once; the top ten carry about 1.5%. Sequenced material: PBMCs. These receptors originate from a human donor in good health.

This clone came up a few times. The V gene is TRBV19, the J gene TRBJ1-5; maybe TRBD1 (6 bases). Per germline, CDR1 LNHDA and CDR2 SQIVND (reference sequence). This CDR3 is built from 13 residues. The V end lost 8 bases, the J end lost 0 bases, and 8 bases lay between the germline ends. This CDR3 is CASRDISNQPQHF. The CDR3 bases are TGTGCCAGTCGGGACATTAGCAATCAGCCCCAGCATTTT.

This clone was observed a few times. The chain has TRBV28 and TRBJ2-1, with 9 bases that match TRBD2. CDR3 length: 14 residues. Germline CDR1 is MDHEN and CDR2 is SYDVKM. V trimming: 7 bases; J trimming: 5 bases; junction bases outside the gene matches: 6. CDR3 residues: CASTRLAANNEQFF. The CDR3 nucleotides are TGTGCCAGCACGAGACTAGCGGCGAACAATGAGCAGTTCTTC.

The genes are TRBV6-1 and TRBJ2-1; TRBD2 is a possible D gene (7 bases). CDR3 size: 15 residues. Germline V gene data show CDR1 as MNHNS and CDR2 as SASEGT. Between the trimmed V and J ends, which lost 3 bases and 2 bases, there was a span of 11 bases. The CDR3 DNA sequence: TGTGCCAGCAGTGAGGAAGGGGGGGCCTACAATGAGCAGTTCTTC. Translating it yields CASSEEGGAYNEQFF.

The chain carries TRBV5-1 and TRBJ2-7, with 8 positions matching TRBD1. V lost 4 bases to trimming and J lost 0 bases; unmatched junction nucleotides: 6. The germline gives CDR1 SGHRS, CDR2 YFSETQ. This CDR3 spans 15 amino acids. Here the CDR3 reads CASSPRTGSSYEQYF. The CDR3 region has the DNA TGCGCCAGCAGCCCGCGGACAGGGAGCTCCTACGAGCAGTACTTC.

V and J are TRBV11-3 and TRBJ1-1, with a weak D call TRBD1 (6 bases). CDR3 length: 16 amino acids. The V and J ends lost 5 bases and 2 bases respectively, with 18 bases between them. Per germline, CDR1 SGHNT and CDR2 YENEEA. The CDR3 region is CASSRGAGHHNTEAFF. DNA of the CDR3: TGTGCCAGCAGCCGCGGAGCGGGACACCACAACACTGAAGCTTTCTTT.

This chain uses TRBV9 with TRBJ1-3; 10 bases match TRBD1. The CDR3 sequence is 16 residues long. CDR1 and CDR2 (germline): SGDLS, YYNGEE. V lost 0 bases to trimming and J lost 1 base; unmatched junction nucleotides: 1. The CDR3, as DNA: TGTGCCAGCAGCGTAGGGGACAGGGGTTCTGGAAACACCATATATTTT. Translation gives CASSVGDRGSGNTIYF. Using reference TRBV9 and TRBJ1-3 for the parts outside the CDR3, the full variable domain is DSGVTQTPKHLITATGQRVTLRCSPRSGDLSVYWYQQSLDQGLQFLIQYYNGEERAKGNILERFSAQQFPDLHSELNLSSLELGDSALYFCASSVGDRGSGNTIYFGEGSWLTVV.

This clone has only a few counts. V and J are TRBV4-1 and TRBJ2-1; tentatively, D is TRBD2 (6 bases). Trimming took 7 bases from V and 4 from J, leaving 26 bases between them. Germline V CDR1 and CDR2: MGHRA, YSYEKL. There are 18 residues in the CDR3. The chain's CDR3 is CASNSEGPGTSLYNEQFF. The DNA for the CDR3 is TGCGCCAGCAACTCGGAGGGGCCAGGGACCAGTCTTTACAATGAGCAGTTCTTC.

This clone came up once. V gene TRBV6-6 combines with J gene TRBJ1-2; possible D gene TRBD1, 5 bases. CDR1 is MNHNY and CDR2 is SVGAGI in the germline V gene (reference sequence). Trimming pared 0 bases from V and 7 bases from J, leaving 12 bases between. The CDR3 covers 14 residues. This chain's CDR3 is CASSYSGGRSGYTF. The CDR3 coding sequence is TGTGCCAGCAGTTACTCCGGGGGGAGGAGTGGCTACACCTTC.

This sequence joins TRBV5-1 and TRBJ2-7, with D possibly being TRBD2 (5 bases). The CDR3 extends over 13 amino acids. CDR1 and CDR2 (germline): SGHRS, YFSETQ. V gave up 0 bases and J gave up 4 bases, with 8 bases separating them. CDR3: CASSLAGTYEQYF. The CDR3 DNA reads as TGCGCCAGCAGCTTGGCGGGAACATACGAGCAGTACTTC.

This clone was seen a handful of times. The rearrangement links TRBV5-1 to TRBJ2-7, with 10 bases matching TRBD2. Looked up from germline, CDR1 is SGHRS and CDR2 is YFSETQ. The CDR3 runs to 15 residues. Unmatched junction bases numbered 3, after V lost 1 base and J lost 2 bases. The CDR3 nucleotides are TGCGCCAGCAGCTTGCAAGCGGGAGGGCCCTACGAGCAGTACTTC. It yields the protein CASSLQAGGPYEQYF.

The genes are TRBV6-5 and TRBJ2-7; D perhaps matches TRBD2 (5 bases). The CDR3 covers 13 residues. Trimming removed 10 bases at V and 7 bases at J, with 20 bases between. The germline CDR1 and CDR2 sequences are MNHEY and SVGAGI. The CDR3 loop is CATRRGSRGEQYF. CDR3 coding DNA: TGTGCCACCCGACGAGGCTCTAGAGGGGAGCAGTACTTC.

V usage is TRBV2 and J usage is TRBJ2-1; 9 nucleotides match TRBD2. The J segment lost 8 bases and the V segment lost 5 bases, leaving 10 bases of the junction unmatched. The CDR3 is made up of 15 amino acids. Germline V lookup: CDR1 SNHLY, CDR2 FYNNEI. The CDR3 coding sequence is TGTGCCAGCAGTATGACGGGACTAGCTATCCATGAGCAGTTCTTC. Translated, it gives CASSMTGLAIHEQFF. The whole variable domain, remainder taken from reference TRBV2 and TRBJ2-1, is EPEVTQTPSHQVTQMGQEVILRCVPISNHLYFYWYRQILGQKVEFLVSFYNNEISEKSEIFDDQFSVERPDGSNFTLKIRSTKLEDSAMYFCASSMTGLAIHEQFFGPGTRLTVL.

The chain joins TRBV5-1 to TRBJ2-3, with TRBD2 identical over 7 bases. CDR1 is SGHRS, CDR2 YFSETQ, per germline. Losses at the gene ends were 4 bases for V and 3 bases for J; bases not matched to a gene: 14. CDR3 length: 17 amino acids. The CDR3 loop reads CASSQGAGRGVTDTQYF. In nucleotides, the CDR3 is TGCGCCAGCAGCCAAGGAGCTGGACGGGGGGTAACAGATACGCAGTATTTT.

In this sample, this clone turned up a few times. This chain uses TRBV19 with TRBJ1-5; the D is unclear. Per germline, CDR1 LNHDA and CDR2 SQIVND (reference sequence). Trimming shortened V by 8 bases and J by 6 bases, and 11 bases separated the two germline ends. The CDR3 length is 12 residues. In DNA form, the CDR3 reads TGTGCCAGTGGCCGGGTCGGTCAGCCCCAGCATTTT. Amino acids: CASGRVGQPQHF.

This clone showed up just a few times. This rearrangement joins TRBV6-9 to TRBJ2-2; D is ambiguous. V was pared by 0 bases and J by 9 bases, with 2 bases between. CDR1 is MNHGY, CDR2 SVAAGI, per germline. This CDR3 spans 11 amino acids. CDR3 region: CASSYSRELFF. CDR3 nucleotide sequence: TGTGCCAGCAGTTATTCTAGGGAGCTGTTTTTT.